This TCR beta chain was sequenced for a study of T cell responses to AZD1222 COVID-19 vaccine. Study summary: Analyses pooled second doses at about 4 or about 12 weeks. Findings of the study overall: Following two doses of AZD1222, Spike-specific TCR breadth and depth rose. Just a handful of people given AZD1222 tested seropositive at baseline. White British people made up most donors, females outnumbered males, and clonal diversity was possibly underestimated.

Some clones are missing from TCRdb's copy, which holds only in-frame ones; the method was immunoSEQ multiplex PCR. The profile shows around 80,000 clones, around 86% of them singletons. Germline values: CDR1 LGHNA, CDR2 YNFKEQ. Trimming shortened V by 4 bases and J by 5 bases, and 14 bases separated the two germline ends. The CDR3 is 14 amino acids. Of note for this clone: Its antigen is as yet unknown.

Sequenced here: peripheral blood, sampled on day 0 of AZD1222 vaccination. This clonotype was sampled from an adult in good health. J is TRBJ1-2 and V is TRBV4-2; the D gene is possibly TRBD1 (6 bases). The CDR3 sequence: CASSPQGNVYGYTF. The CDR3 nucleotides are TGTGCCAGCAGCCCGCAGGGGAATGTTTATGGCTACACCTTC.